Listed below are T cell receptor beta chains from one sample, sequenced in a study of control samples from healthy donors and cancer patients. Using immunoSEQ multiplex PCR, the repertoire was profiled, and TCRdb retains in-frame clones only, with some absent. The sample records about 160,000 clones, about 94% being singletons. Sample: blood. These receptors were collected from a woman between 35 and 50 years old in good health. Both conserved end residues are part of each CDR3. The order of the fields is J gene, V gene, D gene, clone size, CDR3 protein, CDR3 DNA. The D gene is left open where the match is weak. Not every row has a clone size; where given, it reads once, few, many or a size class.

TRBJ1-5 | TRBV12-3/TRBV12-4 | - | - | CASSPRHQPQHF | TGTGCCAGCAGCCCTAGGCATCAGCCCCAGCATTTT
TRBJ2-7 | TRBV5-4 | - | - | CASSLRDPEYYEQYF | TGTGCCAGCAGCCTCCGGGACCCAGAGTACTACGAGCAGTACTTC
TRBJ2-2 | TRBV5-5 | - | - | CASSPQEVGTGELFF | TGTGCCAGCAGCCCCCAAGAGGTTGGCACCGGGGAGCTGTTTTTT
TRBJ1-1 | TRBV11-2 | - | - | CASSLEAGAEAFF | TGTGCCAGCAGCTTAGAGGCAGGAGCTGAAGCTTTCTTT
TRBJ2-7 | TRBV4-3 | - | - | CASSFGSYEQYF | TGCGCCAGCAGCTTCGGGTCCTACGAGCAGTACTTC
TRBJ1-2 | TRBV9 | - | - | CASSVAPRPADGYTF | TGTGCCAGCAGCGTAGCACCTCGCCCGGCAGATGGCTACACCTTC
TRBJ2-7 | TRBV15 | - | - | CATSRDKGYEQYF | TGTGCCACCAGCAGAGATAAAGGCTACGAGCAGTACTTC
TRBJ1-2 | TRBV3-1/TRBV3-2 | - | - | CASKAGVGFDYGYTF | TGTGCCAGCAAGGCAGGGGTAGGCTTCGACTATGGCTACACCTTC
TRBJ1-1 | TRBV5-8 | TRBD1 | - | CASSFERTGFRKGFF | TGTGCCAGCAGCTTCGAGAGGACAGGTTTTCGTAAGGGTTTCTTT
TRBJ2-1 | TRBV4-3 | TRBD2 | - | CASSQPGTSGSHEQFF | TGCGCCAGCAGCCAACCCGGGACTAGCGGGAGTCATGAGCAGTTCTTC
TRBJ2-1 | TRBV6-5 | TRBD2 | once | CASSYPWGGGGVEQFF | TGTGCCAGCAGTTACCCCTGGGGCGGGGGGGGCGTTGAGCAGTTCTTC
TRBJ2-7 | TRBV6-5 | - | - | CASRGGGGFPEQYF | TGTGCCAGCAGAGGGGGTGGGGGTTTTCCCGAGCAGTACTTC
TRBJ2-5 | TRBV5-1 | - | once | CASRWQGSETQYF | TGCGCCAGCAGGTGGCAGGGCTCTGAGACCCAGTACTTC
TRBJ2-7 | TRBV15 | - | - | CATSSPLGGSEQYF | TGTGCCACCAGCTCCCCCCTCGGAGGCTCCGAGCAGTACTTC
TRBJ1-2 | TRBV6-2/TRBV6-3 | - | - | CASSQDLRNYGYTF | TGTGCCAGCAGTCAGGACTTGAGAAACTATGGCTACACCTTC
TRBJ1-1 | TRBV9 | - | - | CASSVDGNTEAFF | TGTGCCAGCAGCGTAGACGGGAACACTGAAGCTTTCTTT
TRBJ2-1 | TRBV20-1 | - | - | CSASSLVAGLTYNEQFF | TGCAGTGCTAGTTCTCTTGTGGCGGGTCTCACCTACAATGAGCAGTTCTTC
TRBJ1-4 | TRBV7-8 | TRBD1 | - | CASSDRGYATNEKLFF | TGTGCCAGCAGCGACAGGGGCTATGCAACTAATGAAAAACTGTTTTTT
TRBJ1-2 | TRBV6-2/TRBV6-3 | - | - | CASSSQGDYGYTF | TGTGCCAGCAGCTCACAGGGAGACTATGGCTACACCTTC
TRBJ1-1 | TRBV19 | TRBD1 | few | CASSKKQGATTEAFF | TGTGCCAGTAGTAAAAAACAGGGGGCGACCACTGAAGCTTTCTTT
TRBJ1-6 | TRBV9 | TRBD1 | - | CASSSPGTGAAPLHF | TGTGCCAGCAGCTCTCCCGGGACAGGGGCCGCACCCCTCCACTTT
TRBJ1-2 | TRBV14 | - | - | CASSQEVRPVYGYTF | TGTGCCAGCAGCCAAGAAGTCAGACCTGTCTATGGCTACACCTTC
TRBJ1-1 | TRBV2 | - | - | CASNWEVGTEAFF | TGTGCCAGCAACTGGGAGGTTGGGACTGAAGCTTTCTTT